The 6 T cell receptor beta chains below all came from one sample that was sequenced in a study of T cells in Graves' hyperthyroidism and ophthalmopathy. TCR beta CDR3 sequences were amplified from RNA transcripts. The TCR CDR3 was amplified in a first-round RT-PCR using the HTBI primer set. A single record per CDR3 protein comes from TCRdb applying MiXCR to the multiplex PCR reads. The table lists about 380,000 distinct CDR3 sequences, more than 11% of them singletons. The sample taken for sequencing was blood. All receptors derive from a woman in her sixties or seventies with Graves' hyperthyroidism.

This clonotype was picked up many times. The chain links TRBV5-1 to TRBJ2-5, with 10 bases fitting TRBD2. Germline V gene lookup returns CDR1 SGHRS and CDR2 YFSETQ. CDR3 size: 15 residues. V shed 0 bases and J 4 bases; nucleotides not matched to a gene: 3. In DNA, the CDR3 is TGCGCCAGCAGCTTGGACAGACTAGCGGGAGAGACCCAGTACTTC. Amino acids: CASSLDRLAGETQYF. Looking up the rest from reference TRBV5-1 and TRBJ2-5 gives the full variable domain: KAGVTQTPRYLIKTRGQQVTLSCSPISGHRSVSWYQQTPGQGLQFLFEYFSETQRNKGNFPGRFSGRQFSNSRSEMNVSTLELGDSALYLCASSLDRLAGETQYFGPGTRLLVL.

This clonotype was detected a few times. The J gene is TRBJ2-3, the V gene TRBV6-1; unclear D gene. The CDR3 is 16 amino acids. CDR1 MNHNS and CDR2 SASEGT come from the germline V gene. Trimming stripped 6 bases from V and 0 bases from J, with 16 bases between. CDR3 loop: CASRAGASTSTDTQYF. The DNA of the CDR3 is TGTGCCAGCAGGGCAGGCGCCAGTACTAGCACAGATACGCAGTATTTT.

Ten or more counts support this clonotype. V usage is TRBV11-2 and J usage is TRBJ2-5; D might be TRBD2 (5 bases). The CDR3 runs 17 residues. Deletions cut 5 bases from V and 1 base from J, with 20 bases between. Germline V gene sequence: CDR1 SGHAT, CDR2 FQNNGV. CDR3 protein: CASSNRGGPPIQETQYF. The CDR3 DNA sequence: TGTGCCAGCAGCAACAGAGGAGGCCCGCCGATCCAAGAGACCCAGTACTTC.

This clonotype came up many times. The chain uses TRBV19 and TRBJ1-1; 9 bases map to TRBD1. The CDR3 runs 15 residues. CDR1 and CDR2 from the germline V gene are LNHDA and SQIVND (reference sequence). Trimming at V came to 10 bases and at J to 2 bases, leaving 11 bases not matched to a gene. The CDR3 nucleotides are TGTGCCACCCTCCCCAGGGACAGGGCCAACACTGAAGCTTTCTTT. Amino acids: CATLPRDRANTEAFF.

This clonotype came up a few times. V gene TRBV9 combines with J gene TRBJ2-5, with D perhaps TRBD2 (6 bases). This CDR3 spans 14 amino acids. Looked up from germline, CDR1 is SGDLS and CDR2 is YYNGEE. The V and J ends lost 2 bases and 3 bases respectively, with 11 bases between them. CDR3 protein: CASSVTSREETQYF. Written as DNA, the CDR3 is TGTGCCAGCAGCGTGACTAGTCGCGAAGAGACCCAGTACTTC.

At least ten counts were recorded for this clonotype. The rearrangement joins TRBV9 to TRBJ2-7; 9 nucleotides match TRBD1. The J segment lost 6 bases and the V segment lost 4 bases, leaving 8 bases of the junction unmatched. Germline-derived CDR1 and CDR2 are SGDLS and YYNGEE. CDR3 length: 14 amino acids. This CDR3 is CASSLGQGRGEQYF. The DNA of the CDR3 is TGTGCCAGCAGCCTAGGACAGGGGAGAGGCGAGCAGTACTTC.